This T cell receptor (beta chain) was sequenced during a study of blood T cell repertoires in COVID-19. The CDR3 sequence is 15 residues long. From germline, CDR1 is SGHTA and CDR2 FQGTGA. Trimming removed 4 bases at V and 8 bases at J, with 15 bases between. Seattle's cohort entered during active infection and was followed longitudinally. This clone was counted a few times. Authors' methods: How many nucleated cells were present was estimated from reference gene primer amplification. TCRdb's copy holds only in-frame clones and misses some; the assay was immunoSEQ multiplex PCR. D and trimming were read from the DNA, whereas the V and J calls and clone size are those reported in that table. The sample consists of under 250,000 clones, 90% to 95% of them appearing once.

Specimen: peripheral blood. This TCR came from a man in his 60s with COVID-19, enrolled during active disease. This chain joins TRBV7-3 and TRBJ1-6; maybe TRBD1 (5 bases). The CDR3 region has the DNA TGTGCCAGCAGCTCCGGGGGAGGGGTTGATTCACCCCTCCACTTT. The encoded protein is CASSSGGGVDSPLHF.